This T cell receptor beta chain was found in a study of T cell repertoires in cytomegalovirus infection (dated by TCRdb to between 2018 and 2021). For context, the study as a whole: Peptide stimulations targeted recently identified HLA-C-restricted CMV epitopes, whose presentation resists viral immunomodulation, together with well-studied HLA-B-restricted epitopes. Donor HLA type was relevant to the analysis, because carriage of CMV infection together with the matching HLA type was indicated by public TCR beta signatures. General study outcomes and caveats: In the ex vivo response, HLA-C-restricted CMV-specific TCR beta clonotypes were dominant, and in two of eight donors the single most frequent clonotype came from this HLA-C-restricted group. In both this cohort and an independent cohort of 350 or so donors, the cumulative frequency of public TCR beta family members distinguished carriers of CMV infection plus the relevant HLA type.

As regards this clonotype: Its antigen has not been determined. No per-base quality is available; no much larger clone lies one base away.

Clipping removes 1 base from V and 5 bases from J, with 3 as the unmatched junction base count. The germline V gene provides CDR1 MGHRA and CDR2 YSYEKL. From the cysteine up to the phenylalanine, the CDR3 has a length of 14 residues. CDR3 DNA only is kept here, 42 bases in frame from base 1. Sequencing was performed on an Illumina HiSeq 1500. Through fastp at Q25 and MiXCR, TCRdb rebuilt clones from the public reads, retaining in-frame beta chains. Records with the same CDR3 protein are collapsed into one entry carrying the most frequent genes and DNA. The sample table shows roughly 340,000 distinct CDR3 sequences, and around 29% are seen once. Over 15% of the sample is taken by the ten largest. What the treatment or condition label conveys for this sample: in vitro stimulation with specific CMV peptide epitopes to enrich CMV-specific T cells.

The sample here was cultured PBMCs, taken from culture after CMV antigen stimulation. This receptor was obtained from a human donor in good health (CMV status not recorded). Some clones in this sample may be carry-over from other donors' samples. Recombination connected TRBV4-1 to TRBJ2-7, with TRBD2 identical over 9 junction bases. The DNA sequence is given as TGCGCCAGCAGCCAAGGGGGGACTAGCAACGAGCAGTACTTC. Its protein is CASSQGGTSNEQYF.